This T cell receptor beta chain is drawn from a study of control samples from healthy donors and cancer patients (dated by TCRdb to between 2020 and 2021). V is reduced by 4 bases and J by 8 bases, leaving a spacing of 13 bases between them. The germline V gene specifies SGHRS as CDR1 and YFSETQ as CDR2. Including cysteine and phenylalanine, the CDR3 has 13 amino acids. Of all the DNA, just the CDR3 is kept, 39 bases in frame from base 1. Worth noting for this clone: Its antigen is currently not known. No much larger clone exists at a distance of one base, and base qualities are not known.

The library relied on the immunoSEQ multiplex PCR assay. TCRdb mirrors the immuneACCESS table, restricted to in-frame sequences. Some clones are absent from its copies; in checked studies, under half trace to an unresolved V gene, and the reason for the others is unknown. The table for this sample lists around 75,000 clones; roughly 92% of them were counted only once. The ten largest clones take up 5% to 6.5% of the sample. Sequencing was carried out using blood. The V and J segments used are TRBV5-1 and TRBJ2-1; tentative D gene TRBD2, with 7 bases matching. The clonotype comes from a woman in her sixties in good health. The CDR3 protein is CASSQGGGDEQFF. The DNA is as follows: TGCGCCAGCAGCCAAGGGGGGGGCGATGAGCAGTTCTTC.